This passage covers 17 T cell receptor beta chains from one sample sequenced in a study of OX40 agonist ivuxolimab in advanced cancers. Sequenced by immunoSEQ multiplex PCR; TCRdb stores in-frame clones only, minus some. This table holds roughly 48,000 clones, approximately 86% found once. Sequences were derived from CD4+ or CD8+ T cells sorted from blood, sampled in a trial of the OX40 agonist ivuxolimab. The origin of the receptors is an adult with an advanced solid tumor such as melanoma, head and neck, liver or kidney cancer.

The chain employs TRBV11-2 and TRBJ2-5, with 8 bases fitting TRBD2. CDR1 and CDR2 from the germline V gene are SGHAT and FQNNGV. The CDR3 has 14 amino acids. J was trimmed by 5 bases and V by 5 bases; bases with no gene match: 7. The DNA of the CDR3 is TGTGCCAGCAGCCCGGGGCTAGCGGGTGAGACCCAGTACTTC. Its translation: CASSPGLAGETQYF.

V is TRBV7-2 and J is TRBJ2-7; D remains unclear. The V end lost 2 bases, the J end lost 1 base, and 6 bases lay between the germline ends. Germline CDR1 and CDR2: SGHTA and FQGNSA. The CDR3 has 13 amino acids. CDR3 in DNA: TGTGCCAGCAGCTTATGGCAGTCCTACGAGCAGTACTTC. Translation gives CASSLWQSYEQYF.

The V gene is TRBV18, the J gene TRBJ2-1; 8 bases map to TRBD2. Germline V gene data show CDR1 as KGHSH and CDR2 as LQKENI. The junction had 8 bases not matched to a gene; V was cut back by 3 bases and J by 1 base. The CDR3 runs to 17 residues. The DNA for the CDR3 is TGTGCCAGCTCACCTTACGGGGGGGCCTTGTCCTACAATGAGCAGTTCTTC. Translated: CASSPYGGALSYNEQFF.

The chain combines TRBV7-2 with TRBJ2-7, with D unclear. Deletions cut 1 base from V and 5 bases from J, with 9 bases between. This CDR3 comprises 13 residues. CDR1 SGHTA and CDR2 FQGNSA come from the germline V gene. CDR3 protein: CASSLVILDEQYF. The CDR3, as DNA: TGTGCCAGCAGCTTAGTGATCCTAGACGAGCAGTACTTC. Together with reference TRBV7-2 and TRBJ2-7, the CDR3 gives the full variable domain: GAGVSQSPSNKVTEKGKDVELRCDPISGHTALYWYRQSLGQGLEFLIYFQGNSAPDKSGLPSDRFSAERTGGSVSTLTIQRTQQEDSAVYLCASSLVILDEQYFGPGTRLTVT.

J is TRBJ2-1 and V is TRBV15; TRBD2 matches at 12 bases. CDR3 length equals 16 residues. V lost 4 bases and J lost 5; bases outside the gene matches: 6. Per germline, CDR1 LNHNV and CDR2 YYDKDF (reference sequence). The chain's CDR3 is CATSTTWTSGDNEQFF. The CDR3 DNA is TGTGCCACCAGCACCACTTGGACTAGCGGGGACAATGAGCAGTTCTTC.

The chain employs TRBV7-6 and TRBJ2-1; D gene uncertain. The germline V gene encodes CDR1 SGHVS and CDR2 FNYEAQ. Trimming removed 4 bases at V and 7 bases at J, with 8 bases between. This CDR3 spans 12 amino acids. In nucleotides, the CDR3 is TGTGCCAGCAGCTCAGGTAGAAATGAGCAGTTCTTC. This gives the protein CASSSGRNEQFF. The full variable domain, rest sourced from reference TRBV7-6 and TRBJ2-1, is GAGVSQSPRYKVTKRGQDVALRCDPISGHVSLYWYRQALGQGPEFLTYFNYEAQQDKSGLPNDRFSAERPEGSISTLTIQRTEQRDSAMYRCASSSGRNEQFFGPGTRLTVL.

This clone was observed a handful of times. At the DNA level, this CDR3 is encoded by other sequences in the same sample as well. The genes are TRBV13 and TRBJ1-3; 7 positions agree with TRBD1. Germline V gene data show CDR1 as PRHDT and CDR2 as FYEKMQ (reference sequence). This CDR3 comprises 18 residues. J lost 2 bases, V lost 4 bases, and 14 bases had no gene match. CDR3 bases: TGTGCCAGCAGCTCCCTCGCCTGGGACAGACAAACTGGAAACACCATATATTTT. It codes for CASSSLAWDRQTGNTIYF.

The chain uses TRBV29-1 and TRBJ2-2; a possible D gene is TRBD1 (6 bases). With 0 bases removed from V and 1 base from J, the gap between germline ends came to 9 bases. The germline CDR1 and CDR2 sequences are SQVTM and ANQGSEA. The CDR3 has 15 residues. CDR3 nucleotides: TGCAGCGTTGAAGATGGGACAAGGAACACCGGGGAGCTGTTTTTT. It encodes CSVEDGTRNTGELFF.

The chain joins TRBV6-1 to TRBJ2-2; 10 nucleotides agree with TRBD1. Germline V CDR1 and CDR2: MNHNS, SASEGT. Losses at the gene ends were 6 bases for V and 2 bases for J; bases not matched to a gene: 3. The CDR3 is 15 residues long. For the CDR3, the DNA is TGTGCCAGCAGGGACAGGGGGACCAACACCGGGGAGCTGTTTTTT. It yields the protein CASRDRGTNTGELFF.

V is TRBV4-1 and J is TRBJ2-5, with D possibly being TRBD1 or TRBD2 (6 bases each). Germline CDR1 and CDR2: MGHRA and YSYEKL. Trimming stripped 4 bases from V and 4 bases from J, with 19 bases between. The CDR3 has 16 residues. In nucleotides, the CDR3 is TGCGCCAGCAGCCGGATTCAAGAGGGGGGACGAGAGACCCAGTACTTC. Translated, it gives CASSRIQEGGRETQYF.

This clone was counted a single time. The chain joins TRBV5-8 to TRBJ2-7; 10 positions match TRBD2. CDR3 length: 15 residues. Per germline, CDR1 SGHTS and CDR2 YDEGEE. Trimming at V came to 1 base and at J to 3 bases, leaving 4 bases not matched to a gene. CDR3 loop: CASSLSGGASYEQYF. The CDR3 nucleotides are TGTGCCAGCAGCTTGAGCGGGGGGGCCAGCTACGAGCAGTACTTC.

Worth noting for this clone: A junction boundary mismatches the germline segment, possibly from a read error. The chain is built from TRBV7-7 and TRBJ1-1; no clear D. The CDR3 has 14 amino acids. The germline gives CDR1 SSHAT, CDR2 FNYEAQ (reference sequence). This chain's CDR3 is CASSFLGLDTEAFF. The CDR3 nucleotides are TGTGCTAGCAGTTTCCTCGGGTTGGACACTGAAGCTTTCTTT.

The chain carries TRBV7-2 and TRBJ2-1, with D maybe TRBD1 (8 bases). The CDR3 is 15 residues long. V lost 5 bases to trimming and J lost 2 bases, with 13 bases between them. Germline V CDR1 and CDR2: SGHTA, FQGNSA. The CDR3 bases are TGTGCCAGCAGCGCTACAGGGGGGGCCTACAATGAGCAGTTCTTC. It yields the protein CASSATGGAYNEQFF.

The chain carries TRBV4-2 and TRBJ1-1; D is perhaps TRBD1 (5 bases). Trimming left V 0 bases short and J 4 bases short, with 15 bases between. The CDR3 has 16 amino acids. CDR1 and CDR2 (germline): LGHNA, YNFKEQ. This CDR3 reads CASSQDLGQGGTEAFF. The DNA of the CDR3 is TGTGCCAGCAGCCAAGATCTTGGGCAGGGCGGCACTGAAGCTTTCTTT.

CDR3 DNA sequence: TGTGCCAGCAGCTTATCTTTCACCAGGGCTAACTATGGCTACACCTTC. It codes for CASSLSFTRANYGYTF. This chain links TRBV7-9 with TRBJ1-2; tentative D call: TRBD1 (5 bases). CDR3 size: 16 residues. The V gene's germline CDR1 is SEHNR and CDR2 FQNEAQ (reference sequence). V lost 2 bases to trimming and J lost 0 bases, with 13 bases between them.

A single count supports this clone. Compared with germline, one end of the junction differs, possibly owing to a read error. The chain employs TRBV7-2 and TRBJ2-7; no definite D call. Germline-derived CDR1 and CDR2 are SGHTA and FQGNSA. CDR3 length: 14 amino acids. The CDR3 coding sequence is TGTGCCAGCAGCCCTTTGGCCAACTCCTATGAGCAGTACTTC. It codes for CASSPLANSYEQYF.

The chain has TRBV7-6 and TRBJ1-6; 8 bases are shared with TRBD1. Germline lookup yields CDR1 SGHVS and CDR2 FNYEAQ. The CDR3 loop spans 16 amino acids. V was clipped by 0 bases and J by 7 bases; unmatched bases: 5. CDR3 nucleotides: TGTGCCAGCAGCTTAGCGGCCAGGGGGCGGAATTCACCCCTCCACTTT. This gives the protein CASSLAARGRNSPLHF.